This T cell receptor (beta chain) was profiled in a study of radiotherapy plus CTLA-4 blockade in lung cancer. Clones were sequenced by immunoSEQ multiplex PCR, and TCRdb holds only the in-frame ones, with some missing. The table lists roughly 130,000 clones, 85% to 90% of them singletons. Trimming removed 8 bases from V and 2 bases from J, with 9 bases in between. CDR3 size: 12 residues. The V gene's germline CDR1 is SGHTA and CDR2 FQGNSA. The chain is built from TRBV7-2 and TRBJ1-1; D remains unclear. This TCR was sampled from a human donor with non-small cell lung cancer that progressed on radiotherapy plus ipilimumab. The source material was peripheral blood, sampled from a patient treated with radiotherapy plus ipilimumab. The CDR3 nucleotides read TGTGCCAGCTCCTGGAGTAACACTGAAGCTTTCTTT. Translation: CASSWSNTEAFF.